The 11 T cell receptor beta chains reported below all come from one sample, sequenced in a study of blood T cells in healthy people across ages. For the second PCR, which ran for roughly 7 to 11 cycles, a sample-barcoded 5' primer and a J-beta primer mix were used. TCRdb reprocessed the 5' RACE reads with MiXCR, giving one entry per CDR3 protein. In the table there are around 1.1 million distinct CDR3 sequences, more than 30% of which are singletons. Sequences were obtained from blood. The receptors come from a man aged 18 to 30 in good health.

J is TRBJ2-7 and V is TRBV7-9; 9 nucleotides agree with TRBD1. V was clipped by 1 base and J by 3 bases; unmatched bases: 1. CDR3 length equals 14 residues. Germline assignment: CDR1 SEHNR and CDR2 FQNEAQ (reference sequence). CDR3 amino acids: CASSLDRGLYEQYF. The CDR3 nucleotides read TGTGCCAGCAGCTTAGACAGGGGGCTCTACGAGCAGTACTTC.

A few counts support this clonotype. V usage is TRBV25-1 and J usage is TRBJ2-7; the D is unclear. The germline CDR1 and CDR2 sequences are MGHDK and SYGVNS. The CDR3 spans 11 residues. Trimming removed 2 bases at V and 10 bases at J, with 9 bases between. The CDR3 region is CASSEGLIQYF. The CDR3 DNA follows: TGTGCCAGCAGTGAAGGGCTAATCCAGTACTTC.

This chain connects TRBV4-3 to TRBJ2-1; no clear D. V was trimmed by 4 bases and J by 8 bases, leaving 9 bases between them. The CDR3 spans 12 residues. The germline CDR1 and CDR2 sequences are LGHNA and YSLEER. This CDR3 is CASSPTGHEQFF. Here the CDR3 DNA reads TGCGCCAGCAGCCCAACCGGGCATGAGCAGTTCTTC.

The chain employs TRBV6-2 or TRBV6-3 and TRBJ2-5; D ambiguous. V was pared by 2 bases and J by 4 bases, with 8 bases between. This CDR3 is 13 amino acids long. Germline V lookup: CDR1 MNHEY, CDR2 SVGEGT. The CDR3 reads CASSYLVGETQYF. The DNA for the CDR3 is TGTGCCAGCAGTTACCTGGTCGGAGAGACCCAGTACTTC.

This clonotype has a handful of counts. The chain carries TRBV6-2 or TRBV6-3 and TRBJ1-2, with D perhaps TRBD1 (6 bases). Trimming cost V 6 bases and J 0 bases, with 14 bases left between them. The CDR3 runs 15 residues. Germline values: CDR1 MNHEY, CDR2 SVGEGT. The CDR3 loop is CASSPMDSPNYGYTF. CDR3 DNA sequence: TGTGCCAGCAGCCCCATGGACAGCCCTAACTATGGCTACACCTTC.

The chain combines TRBV12-3 or TRBV12-4 with TRBJ2-1; TRBD1 is a possible D gene (5 bases). CDR3 size: 15 residues. The germline V and J ends were trimmed by 8 bases and 10 bases, with 24 bases remaining between them. The CDR3 nucleotides read TGTGCCAGCGTCTCAGCCAGTGGATGGGGCGGCGAGCAGTTCTTC. Protein product: CASVSASGWGGEQFF.

This clonotype showed up many times. CDR3 nucleotide sequence: TGTGCCAGCAGTTTAGGAGTGACCGAGCAGTTCTTC. Translated, it gives CASSLGVTEQFF. The V and J genes are TRBV12-3 or TRBV12-4 and TRBJ2-1, with D unresolved. The CDR3 has 12 amino acids. Trimming cost V 1 base and J 10 bases, with 8 bases left between them.

This clonotype was detected ten times or more. The chain is built from TRBV12-3 or TRBV12-4 and TRBJ1-5; 9 nucleotides agree with TRBD1. This CDR3 spans 14 amino acids. Trimming removed 2 bases from V and 6 bases from J; junction bases left unmatched: 2. The CDR3 DNA is TGTGCCAGCAGTTTAAGACAGGGGGTTCAGCCCCAGCATTTT. Translation: CASSLRQGVQPQHF.

The sample holds one count of this clonotype. A much bigger clone sits one base away, suggesting this may be a read error. The chain joins TRBV25-1 to TRBJ2-7; no firm D call. Germline V gene data show CDR1 as MGHDK and CDR2 as SYGVNS. The CDR3 is 11 amino acids. CDR3 bases: TGTGTCAGCAGTGAATACTACGAGCAGTACTTC. Protein sequence: CVSSEYYEQYF.

V is TRBV7-2 and J is TRBJ1-5; 7 positions agree with TRBD1. Germline assignment: CDR1 SGHTA and CDR2 FQGNSA. J was trimmed by 0 bases and V by 1 base; bases with no gene match: 3. The CDR3 sequence is 16 residues long. The CDR3 is CASSLGQGGSNQPQHF. The CDR3 nucleotides read TGTGCCAGCAGCTTAGGACAGGGTGGTAGCAATCAGCCCCAGCATTTT.

The chain carries TRBV7-9 and TRBJ2-2; tentative D call: TRBD1 (7 bases). Trimming removed 4 bases from V and 2 bases from J, with 11 bases in between. This CDR3 region has 15 residues. Germline CDR1 is SEHNR and CDR2 is FQNEAQ (reference sequence). CDR3 region: CASSSTGTNTGELFF. CDR3 bases: TGTGCCAGCAGCTCGACAGGGACTAACACCGGGGAGCTGTTTTTT.